The clone carrying this T cell receptor (beta chain) was observed a handful of times. What it binds is not known. The authors made TCR beta libraries by quantitative 5'-RACE with molecular barcodes. TCRdb ran MiXCR on the 5' RACE reads and lists one entry per CDR3 protein. This sample carries about 440,000 distinct CDR3 sequences, roughly 15% of them seen once, and the ten largest clones take 1%. The data are from a study of CD8 T cells in ankylosing spondylitis. The germline CDR1 and CDR2 sequences are SGHAT and FQNNGV. The CDR3 loop spans 14 amino acids. V lost 3 bases and J 8 bases, leaving 14 bases between the germline ends. General study findings and limits: There was a TCR beta motif, made of several highly homologous variants, that appeared characteristic of ankylosing spondylitis blood. The authors reported significant enrichment of disease-linked clones in matched ankylosing spondylitis synovial fluid.

The TCR sequence derives from a male donor with ankylosing spondylitis. The sample taken for sequencing was blood, either unsorted or a sorted T cell fraction (not recorded which). The rearrangement links TRBV11-2 to TRBJ2-1; a weak D match, TRBD1 (7 bases). CDR3 DNA: TGTGCCAGCAGCTTTCAGGGGGGACCCTATGAGCAGTTCTTC. Translating gives CASSFQGGPYEQFF.